The 31 T cell receptor beta chains presented below share a single source sample, sequenced in a study of blood T cell repertoires in COVID-19. The data were produced by immunoSEQ multiplex PCR, yet TCRdb's version contains in-frame clones alone and is incomplete. The profile shows roughly 61,000 clones, around 79% of them singletons. Sequences were obtained from peripheral blood. Receptors originate from a woman between 70 and 85 years old with acute or convalescent COVID-19.

This clone was seen only a few times. J is TRBJ1-2 and V is TRBV3-1 (or the pseudogene TRBV3-2); D unresolved. Trimming stripped 0 bases from V and 4 bases from J, with 12 bases between. In germline, CDR1 is LGHDT, CDR2 YNNKEL (reference sequence). This CDR3 has 15 amino acids. The CDR3: CASSQDGSRGYGYTF. CDR3 coding DNA: TGTGCCAGCAGCCAAGATGGGTCGCGGGGCTATGGCTACACCTTC.

The DNA for the CDR3 is TGTGCCATCAGTGAGTCGAGGGGAGGGGACTATGGCTACACCTTC. Translated, it gives CAISESRGGDYGYTF. V usage is TRBV10-3 and J usage is TRBJ1-2, with D possibly matching TRBD1 (5 bases). Germline values: CDR1 ENHRY, CDR2 SYGVKD. V lost 0 bases, J lost 3 bases, and 11 bases lay in between. This CDR3 contains 15 residues.

V gene TRBV5-1 combines with J gene TRBJ2-5; 14 bases match TRBD2. The germline CDR1 and CDR2 sequences are SGHRS and YFSETQ. V was clipped by 4 bases and J by 5 bases; unmatched bases: 7. The length of the CDR3 is 16 residues. The CDR3 is CASSPGLAGGRETQYF. CDR3 bases: TGCGCCAGCAGCCCTGGACTAGCGGGGGGAAGGGAGACCCAGTACTTC. The full variable domain, rest sourced from reference TRBV5-1 and TRBJ2-5, is KAGVTQTPRYLIKTRGQQVTLSCSPISGHRSVSWYQQTPGQGLQFLFEYFSETQRNKGNFPGRFSGRQFSNSRSEMNVSTLELGDSALYLCASSPGLAGGRETQYFGPGTRLLVL.

This chain connects TRBV27 to TRBJ2-5; tentatively, D is TRBD2 (5 bases). The CDR3 covers 13 residues. CDR1 and CDR2 from the germline V gene are MNHEY and SMNVEV (reference sequence). V dropped 10 bases and J dropped 7 bases, with 19 bases sitting between them. In DNA, the CDR3 is TGTGCCACCCTCGAGCGGTTGAAGGGGACCCAGTACTTC. Protein sequence: CATLERLKGTQYF.

The V and J genes are TRBV7-9 and TRBJ1-2; D is ambiguous. With 0 bases removed from V and 2 bases from J, the gap between germline ends came to 7 bases. This CDR3 has 14 residues. CDR1 and CDR2 from the germline V gene are SEHNR and FQNEAQ (reference sequence). The CDR3 region has the DNA TGTGCCAGCAGCTTAGCTGGAGGGAACTATGGCTACACCTTC. Protein: CASSLAGGNYGYTF.

The chain combines TRBV9 with TRBJ2-2; no definite D call. From germline, CDR1 is SGDLS and CDR2 YYNGEE. Between the trimmed V and J ends, which lost 1 base and 3 bases, there was a span of 4 bases. The CDR3 length is 13 residues. As DNA, the CDR3 is TGTGCCAGCAGCGTAAGCCACACCGGGGAGCTGTTTTTT. Protein: CASSVSHTGELFF.

This chain joins TRBV25-1 and TRBJ2-1, with 9 positions matching TRBD2. CDR3 length: 14 amino acids. CDR1 MGHDK and CDR2 SYGVNS come from the germline V gene. The trim removed 8 bases at V and 6 bases at J, leaving 8 bases unmatched. The CDR3 DNA sequence: TGTGCCAGCCGGAGGAGCGGGGGGCTCAATGAGCAGTTCTTC. Protein sequence: CASRRSGGLNEQFF.

The chain couples TRBV5-1 to TRBJ2-3; TRBD1 aligns across 7 bases. Germline lookup yields CDR1 SGHRS and CDR2 YFSETQ. Trimming cost V 4 bases and J 1 base; bases outside gene matches: 3. The CDR3 totals 14 residues. The CDR3 is CASSTGQGTDTQYF. The CDR3 DNA sequence: TGCGCCAGCAGCACCGGACAGGGCACAGATACGCAGTATTTT.

The rearrangement links TRBV28 to TRBJ1-2, with TRBD1 identical over 10 bases. The J segment lost 13 bases and the V segment lost 6 bases, leaving 11 bases of the junction unmatched. Germline lookup yields CDR1 MDHEN and CDR2 SYDVKM. The CDR3 totals 13 residues. The CDR3 reads CASSSGTGDSRTF. DNA for the CDR3: TGTGCCAGCAGCTCCGGGACAGGGGACTCCCGCACCTTC.

The chain joins TRBV3-1 (or the pseudogene TRBV3-2) to TRBJ1-2; D perhaps matches TRBD1 (6 bases). This CDR3 region has 15 residues. Per the germline V gene, CDR1 is LGHDT and CDR2 is YNNKEL (reference sequence). V gave up 2 bases and J gave up 4 bases, with 14 bases separating them. CDR3 loop: CASSQRGGSSYGYTF. Here the CDR3 DNA reads TGTGCCAGCAGCCAAAGGGGGGGTTCTAGCTATGGCTACACCTTC.

This chain uses TRBV5-1 with TRBJ2-7, with 7 nucleotides matching TRBD2. After removal of 4 bases from V and 3 bases from J, the junction contained 7 bases not matched to a gene. CDR1 is SGHRS, CDR2 YFSETQ, per germline. CDR3 length equals 14 residues. The CDR3 spells CASSGGGLIYEQYV. The CDR3 DNA follows: TGCGCCAGCAGCGGGGGGGGACTGATCTACGAGCAGTACGTC.

This rearrangement joins TRBV5-1 to TRBJ2-5; D is possibly TRBD2 (5 bases). CDR3 size: 14 residues. Trimming stripped 4 bases from V and 3 bases from J, with 13 bases between. CDR1 and CDR2 (germline): SGHRS, YFSETQ. The CDR3 region is CASSGGYVEETQYF. The DNA for the CDR3 is TGCGCCAGCAGCGGAGGATACGTTGAAGAGACCCAGTACTTC.

This clone was counted only a few times. The chain employs TRBV5-1 and TRBJ2-3, with TRBD2 identical over 9 bases. The germline V gene encodes CDR1 SGHRS and CDR2 YFSETQ. This CDR3 comprises 16 residues. V dropped 0 bases and J dropped 4; count of bases not matched to a gene: 6. The CDR3 region is CASSLASGVLADTQYF. CDR3 DNA: TGCGCCAGCAGCTTGGCTAGCGGGGTTCTAGCAGATACGCAGTATTTT.

The genes are TRBV25-1 and TRBJ2-3; the match to TRBD1 covers 8 bases. Per germline, CDR1 MGHDK and CDR2 SYGVNS. The CDR3 sequence is 16 residues long. V trimming: 6 bases; J trimming: 4 bases; junction bases outside the gene matches: 12. Written as DNA, the CDR3 is TGTGCCAGCAGCCACCCTTCGGGGACAGGCGCAGATACGCAGTATTTT. Translating gives CASSHPSGTGADTQYF.

This chain connects TRBV28 to TRBJ1-1, with D uncertain. CDR3 length: 12 residues. V dropped 1 base and J dropped 5 bases, with 5 bases sitting between them. Germline assignment: CDR1 MDHEN and CDR2 SYDVKM. CDR3 bases: TGTGCCAGCAGTTTATTAACAACTGAAGCTTTCTTT. Residues: CASSLLTTEAFF.

The V call is TRBV7-2, the J call TRBJ1-2; D remains ambiguous. The length of the CDR3 is 15 residues. Germline CDR1 is SGHTA and CDR2 is FQGNSA. Trimming took off 4 bases at V and 2 bases at J, with 14 bases between the two ends. DNA of the CDR3: TGTGCCAGCAGCTCCCTGAGGGATTTAAACTATGGCTACACCTTC. Amino acids: CASSSLRDLNYGYTF.

Concerning this clone: A read error may produce the germline difference seen at one junction end. The chain is built from TRBV7-7 and TRBJ2-5; TRBD1 matches at 7 bases. The CDR3 runs 15 residues. Germline V gene sequence: CDR1 SSHAT, CDR2 FNYEAQ (reference sequence). In DNA, the CDR3 is TGTGCTAGCAGCGCAACACAGGGGAGAGGAGAGACCCAGTACTTC. This sequence encodes CASSATQGRGETQYF. The full variable domain, completed using reference TRBV7-7 and TRBJ2-5, is GAGVSQSPRYKVTKRGQDVTLRCDPISSHATLYWYQQALGQGPEFLTYFNYEAQPDKSGLPSDRFSAERPEGSISTLTIQRTEQRDSAMYRCASSATQGRGETQYFGPGTRLLVL.

The V call is TRBV6-5, the J call TRBJ1-2, with D maybe TRBD1 (5 bases). V lost 6 bases to trimming and J lost 3 bases, with 17 bases between them. From germline, CDR1 is MNHEY and CDR2 SVGAGI. This CDR3 is 15 amino acids long. The chain's CDR3 is CASSWRRGKDYGYTF. CDR3 bases: TGTGCCAGCAGCTGGCGGAGGGGTAAGGACTATGGCTACACCTTC.

This rearrangement joins TRBV4-2 to TRBJ2-1; D perhaps matches TRBD2 (6 bases). The length of the CDR3 is 19 residues. In germline, CDR1 is LGHNA, CDR2 YNFKEQ. Trimming stripped 0 bases from V and 1 base from J, with 19 bases between. This chain's CDR3 is CASSQDGEERAASYNEQFF. The CDR3 DNA reads TGTGCCAGCAGCCAAGATGGGGAGGAGCGCGCCGCTTCCTACAATGAGCAGTTCTTC.

This clone was detected a few times. The gene calls are TRBV6-1 and TRBJ2-4, with D possibly TRBD1 on 6 matching bases. The CDR3 extends over 15 amino acids. The V end lost 3 bases, the J end lost 6 bases, and 15 bases lay between the germline ends. CDR1 is MNHNS and CDR2 is SASEGT in the germline V gene. The DNA for the CDR3 is TGTGCCAGCAGTGATGGGGACAACAGGATAAACATTCAGTACTTC. Amino acids: CASSDGDNRINIQYF.

This clone was detected a few times. This chain uses TRBV10-3 with TRBJ1-5; 7 bases agree with TRBD1. In germline, CDR1 is ENHRY, CDR2 SYGVKD. The V segment lost 2 bases and the J segment 4 bases; nucleotides outside the gene matches: 8. This CDR3 has 16 amino acids. This chain's CDR3 is CAISEIKDRRNQPQHF. CDR3 nucleotides: TGTGCCATCAGTGAGATAAAGGACAGGCGAAATCAGCCCCAGCATTTT.

This chain uses TRBV3-1 (or the pseudogene TRBV3-2) with TRBJ2-3, with D tentatively TRBD2 (5 bases). Germline CDR1 is LGHDT and CDR2 is YNNKEL (reference sequence). The CDR3 runs 15 residues. V was clipped by 3 bases and J by 3 bases, with 13 bases between them. The CDR3 spells CASSHARGRTDTQYF. Written as DNA, the CDR3 is TGTGCCAGCAGCCATGCCCGAGGGCGAACAGATACGCAGTATTTT.

This clone was counted between two and nine times. V is TRBV2 and J is TRBJ1-5; TRBD1 matches at 7 bases. There are 13 residues in the CDR3. Trimming at V came to 7 bases and at J to 4 bases, leaving 4 bases not matched to a gene. From germline, CDR1 is SNHLY and CDR2 FYNNEI. In DNA, the CDR3 is TGTGCCAGCAACCGGGACAGTAATCAGCCCCAGCATTTT. It yields the protein CASNRDSNQPQHF.

The CDR3 here is CASRSRSTGELFF. As DNA, the CDR3 is TGTGCCAGCAGATCCAGGTCCACCGGGGAGCTGTTTTTT. The V gene is TRBV12-3 or TRBV12-4, the J gene TRBJ2-2, with unresolved D. Trimming removed 6 bases at V and 4 bases at J, with 9 bases between. The CDR3 length is 13 residues.

The DNA of the CDR3 is TGTGCCAGCGCCACGGTGGGACAGGGAAATTTTGACGAGCAGTACTTC. It yields the protein CASATVGQGNFDEQYF. The V and J genes are TRBV2 and TRBJ2-7; 9 positions match TRBD1. The germline gives CDR1 SNHLY, CDR2 FYNNEI. The CDR3 sequence is 16 residues long. V was clipped by 8 bases and J by 5 bases; unmatched bases: 16.

The chain uses TRBV10-3 and TRBJ2-1; perhaps TRBD1 as D (6 bases). Germline CDR1 and CDR2: ENHRY and SYGVKD. There are 15 residues in the CDR3. V lost 6 bases and J lost 2, with 14 bases in between. In nucleotides, the CDR3 is TGTGCCATCAGGGAACACAGGGAAACCTACAATGAGCAGTTCTTC. It specifies CAIREHRETYNEQFF.

The genes are TRBV9 and TRBJ1-1; perhaps TRBD1 as D (5 bases). The CDR3 totals 15 residues. Germline V gene data show CDR1 as SGDLS and CDR2 as YYNGEE. V was clipped by 3 bases and J by 5 bases, with 17 bases between them. The CDR3 loop reads CASSGDGPHRTEAFF. DNA for the CDR3: TGTGCCAGCAGCGGAGATGGACCACACAGGACTGAAGCTTTCTTT.

The chain links TRBV27 to TRBJ2-7, with D unclear. The CDR3 runs 12 residues. The V end was cut by 8 bases, the J end by 1 base, with 9 bases between. CDR1 and CDR2 from the germline V gene are MNHEY and SMNVEV (reference sequence). This CDR3 is CASAGLSYEQYF. Written as DNA, the CDR3 is TGTGCCAGCGCCGGGTTGTCCTACGAGCAGTACTTC.

The chain links TRBV3-1 (or the pseudogene TRBV3-2) to TRBJ2-5; D not resolved. Germline assignment: CDR1 LGHDT and CDR2 YNNKEL (reference sequence). V was shortened by 4 bases and J by 5 bases, with 17 bases between the two germline ends. The CDR3 loop spans 15 amino acids. CDR3 loop: CASSPGGPGTETQYF. The CDR3 DNA follows: TGTGCCAGCAGCCCCGGCGGCCCCGGTACGGAGACCCAGTACTTC.

The chain has TRBV9 and TRBJ1-5; D call uncertain. There are 15 residues in the CDR3. CDR1 is SGDLS and CDR2 is YYNGEE in the germline V gene. Trimming took off 4 bases at V and 0 bases at J, with 11 bases between the two ends. CDR3 region: CASSISSDSNQPQHF. CDR3 nucleotide sequence: TGTGCCAGCAGCATATCCAGCGATAGCAATCAGCCCCAGCATTTT.

The chain employs TRBV5-1 and TRBJ2-2; D might be TRBD1 (5 bases). V was shortened by 1 base and J by 5 bases, with 15 bases between the two germline ends. CDR3 length equals 16 residues. Germline-derived CDR1 and CDR2 are SGHRS and YFSETQ. The CDR3 coding sequence is TGCGCCAGCAGCTTGAGGCCCCAGGGTGGAACCGGGGAGCTGTTTTTT. Translation: CASSLRPQGGTGELFF.